Listed below are T cell receptor beta chains from one sample, sequenced in a study of CD8+ T cells in alopecia areata. Profiled with immunoSEQ multiplex PCR; TCRdb holds only in-frame clones, not every one. The data contain about 130,000 clones, approximately 48% of them seen just once; the ten biggest clones take up around a sixth. The starting material was CD8+ T cells sorted from blood, obtained at week 0. These receptors were obtained from a human donor with alopecia areata. Both conserved end residues are part of each CDR3. D genes are given only for firm matches. Clone size appears in some rows only: once, few, many, or a class for an expanded clone.

V gene	clone size	J gene	D gene	CDR3 DNA	CDR3 protein
TRBV19	NA	TRBJ1-5	NA	TGTGCCAGTAGTGCCGCAAGAGGAGGGTATTACAATCAGCCCCAGCATTTT	CASSAARGGYYNQPQHF
TRBV27	NA	TRBJ2-1	TRBD2	TGTGCCAGCAGTTTAGGCGGGGGGGGACTCAATGAGCAGTTCTTC	CASSLGGGGLNEQFF
TRBV30	few	TRBJ2-1	NA	TGTGCCTGGGCCGGGGGTCCTACGGGAGAGCAGTTCTTC	CAWAGGPTGEQFF
TRBV5-6	NA	TRBJ1-6	NA	TGTGCCAGCAGTTCCGAAGGACTAAACTCACCCCTCCACTTT	CASSSEGLNSPLHF
TRBV27	NA	TRBJ2-1	NA	TGTGCCAGCAGCATGAGCAATGAGCAGTTCTTC	CASSMSNEQFF
TRBV6-1	NA	TRBJ2-4	NA	TGTGCCAGCAGTGAACGGGCCCAATTGCCCAAAAACATTCAGTACTTC	CASSERAQLPKNIQYF
TRBV6-5	NA	TRBJ1-6	NA	TGTGCCAGCATCCAGGGGCTCTATAATTCACCCCTCCACTTT	CASIQGLYNSPLHF
TRBV5-1	NA	TRBJ2-1	TRBD2	TGCGCCAGCAGCGGGACTAGCCCTCTTTACAATGAGCAGTTCTTC	CASSGTSPLYNEQFF
TRBV2	once	TRBJ2-6	NA	TGTGCCAGCAGTAGACGGCCTTCTGGGGCCAACGTCCTGACTTTC	CASSRRPSGANVLTF
TRBV27	NA	TRBJ2-3	NA	TGTGCCAGCAGTGGCTTACGCACAGATACGCAGTATTTT	CASSGLRTDTQYF
TRBV12-5	NA	TRBJ2-5	NA	TGTGCTAGTGGTTTGGTGTTGGAGACCCAGTACTTC	CASGLVLETQYF
TRBV4-1	many	TRBJ1-6	NA	TGCGCCAGCAGCCACCGGCGCACAGCAGGAAATTCACCCCTCCACTTT	CASSHRRTAGNSPLHF
TRBV7-8	NA	TRBJ2-7	NA	TGTGCCAGCAGCCTAACCTTCGTGACAGAAACCTACGAGCAGTACTTC	CASSLTFVTETYEQYF
TRBV30	NA	TRBJ2-5	NA	TGTGCCTCCACGGGACTTTCACAAGAGACCCAGTACTTC	CASTGLSQETQYF
TRBV27	few	TRBJ2-7	TRBD2	TGTGCCAGCAGTTTAGCTCCCCCAACCCGGGGCGGGGGTTACGAGCAGTACTTC	CASSLAPPTRGGGYEQYF
TRBV4-1	few	TRBJ2-1	NA	TGCGCCAGCAGCCAAAACCTACAACTGGGGCATGAGCAGTTCTTC	CASSQNLQLGHEQFF
TRBV30	NA	TRBJ1-2	NA	TGTGCCTGGACAGGGGACGGAACCTATGGCTACACCTTC	CAWTGDGTYGYTF
TRBV6-5	NA	TRBJ1-5	TRBD1	TGTGCCAGCAGTCCGGGACAGGCGTACAATCAGCCCCAGCATTTT	CASSPGQAYNQPQHF
TRBV27	NA	TRBJ1-6	NA	TGTGCCAGCAGTTCCTTTAGCGGGGGCGATTTTTCCCTCAATTCACCCCTCCACTTT	CASSSFSGGDFSLNSPLHF
TRBV29-1	once	TRBJ2-2	NA	TGCAGCGTTGTACGACAGACCGGGGAGCTGTTTTTT	CSVVRQTGELFF
TRBV30	NA	TRBJ1-2	TRBD1	TGTGCCTGGAGTGTTGGGGACAGCTATGGCTACACCTTC	CAWSVGDSYGYTF
TRBV2	NA	TRBJ2-1	NA	TGTGCCAGCAGTGAGGTCTACAAAGACAATGAGCAGTTCTTC	CASSEVYKDNEQFF
TRBV27	NA	TRBJ1-5	NA	TGTGCCAGCAGTTTAGACGGCAATCAGCCCCAGCATTTT	CASSLDGNQPQHF
TRBV4-1	NA	TRBJ1-2	NA	TGCGCCAGCACCCTAAGACCAGTTTATAGTGGCTACACCTTC	CASTLRPVYSGYTF
TRBV5-6	once	TRBJ2-7	NA	TGTGCCAGCAGCTTGCTACGGGGCGGCGACGAGCAGTACTTC	CASSLLRGGDEQYF
TRBV30	NA	TRBJ2-3	NA	TGTGCCTGGAGTGTACCCCCGACAGATACGCAGTATTTT	CAWSVPPTDTQYF
TRBV2	NA	TRBJ1-2	NA	TGTGCCAGCAGTGAAAGGGCCCGGAATAACTATGGCTACACCTTC	CASSERARNNYGYTF
TRBV5-6	NA	TRBJ2-7	NA	TGTGCCAGCAGCTTGGGAGGCTACGAGCAGTACTTC	CASSLGGYEQYF
TRBV4-1	NA	TRBJ2-4	TRBD2	TGCGCCAGCAGCCATTCTGGGCGGGGGATAGCCAAAAACATTCAGTACTTC	CASSHSGRGIAKNIQYF
TRBV27	once	TRBJ2-7	NA	TGTGCCAGCAGTTTGGGGCGGGGTCAAGAGCAGTACTTC	CASSLGRGQEQYF
TRBV27	few	TRBJ2-4	NA	TGTGCCAGCAGTTTAGTGGCGGGATCATACATTCAGTACTTC	CASSLVAGSYIQYF
TRBV5-6	NA	TRBJ2-2	NA	TGTGCCAGCAGCTTGGAATTGAGGGGTCGGGCCGGGGAGCTGTTTTTT	CASSLELRGRAGELFF
TRBV9	once	TRBJ2-7	NA	TGTGCCAGCAGCGTCGGGCCCCTGACCTACGAGCAGTACTTC	CASSVGPLTYEQYF
TRBV29-1	NA	TRBJ1-1	NA	TGCAGCGCTGGGGGGGGCCCCACTGAAGCTTTCTTT	CSAGGGPTEAFF
TRBV15	NA	TRBJ2-7	TRBD1	TGTGCCACCAGCAGACAGGGGGCCTACGAGCAGTACTTC	CATSRQGAYEQYF
TRBV6-6	NA	TRBJ1-5	NA	TGTGCCAGCAGTAAGCACCGGGCCTTCAATCAGCCCCAGCATTTT	CASSKHRAFNQPQHF
TRBV7-2	NA	TRBJ1-2	TRBD1	TGTGCCAGCAGCTTAGTGGGACAGGGCTATGGCTACACCTTC	CASSLVGQGYGYTF
TRBV30	NA	TRBJ2-7	TRBD2	TGTGCCTGGACCGGCTTTGGGGGGGAGGCCGAGCAGTACTTC	CAWTGFGGEAEQYF
TRBV27	few	TRBJ2-2	NA	TGTGCCAGCAGTTTAACACTGGCAGGGGAGCTGTTTTTT	CASSLTLAGELFF
TRBV6-5	once	TRBJ1-1	NA	TGTGCCAGCAGTTACAGTCCCCGGGACACTGAAGCTTTCTTT	CASSYSPRDTEAFF
TRBV7-6	NA	TRBJ2-2	TRBD2	TGTGCCAGCAGCTTAGGGACTAGGACGGCGGGCACCGGGGAGCTGTTTTTT	CASSLGTRTAGTGELFF
TRBV6-5	NA	TRBJ1-5	NA	TGTGCCAGCAGTTACGGGGGGCACGAGCCCCAGCATTTT	CASSYGGHEPQHF
TRBV6-4	many	TRBJ1-6	TRBD1	TGTGCCAGCAGTGACGGGACAGATAATTCACCCCTCCACTTT	CASSDGTDNSPLHF
TRBV9	NA	TRBJ2-7	NA	TGTGCCAGCAGCGCACGGACAGACTACGAGCAGTACTTC	CASSARTDYEQYF
TRBV28	few	TRBJ1-2	NA	TGTGCCAGCAGTCCACTGATGGGGGGCAGCTATGGCTACACCTTC	CASSPLMGGSYGYTF
TRBV6-4	NA	TRBJ2-3	TRBD1	TGTGCCAGCAGCGCTACAGGGGAGACAGATACGCAGTATTTT	CASSATGETDTQYF
TRBV29-1	NA	TRBJ2-1	NA	TGCAGCGGGACGGGATTTGAGGTCCGAGAGCAGTTCTTC	CSGTGFEVREQFF
TRBV27	few	TRBJ2-2	NA	TGTGCCAGCAGTTTGGCAGAAAACACCGGGGAGCTGTTTTTT	CASSLAENTGELFF
TRBV13	few	TRBJ2-5	TRBD1	TGTGCCAGCAGCTACGACAGGGACGGGGAGACCCAGTACTTC	CASSYDRDGETQYF
TRBV5-6	few	TRBJ2-5	NA	TGTGCCAGCAGCTTGGAGACAGAATACCAAGAGACCCAGTACTTC	CASSLETEYQETQYF
TRBV10-3	NA	TRBJ2-3	NA	TGTGCCATCGGGGGGAGAGATACGCAGTATTTT	CAIGGRDTQYF
TRBV7-8	NA	TRBJ2-2	NA	TGTGCCAGCAGCTTTTTGGGACGTAACACCGGGGAGCTGTTTTTT	CASSFLGRNTGELFF
TRBV29-1	NA	TRBJ2-5	TRBD2	TGCAGCGTTGAATCTAGCGGGGGGCCTCTGGAGACCCAGTACTTC	CSVESSGGPLETQYF
TRBV5-4	NA	TRBJ2-5	TRBD1	TGTGCCAGCAGCGGGACAGAAGAGACCCAGTACTTC	CASSGTEETQYF
TRBV13	few	TRBJ2-7	NA	TGTGCCAGCAGCATCGGACAGTACGAGCAGTACTTC	CASSIGQYEQYF
TRBV29-1	NA	TRBJ1-4	NA	TGCAGCGTTGCTTCATCGTCCGAAAATGAAAAACTGTTTTTT	CSVASSSENEKLFF
TRBV30	NA	TRBJ2-2	NA	TGTGCCTGGAGTGTACTTAGGGGCGGGAACGGGGAGCTGTTTTTT	CAWSVLRGGNGELFF
TRBV6-1	NA	TRBJ1-5	NA	TGTGCCAGCAGTGAACGGACTTGGTATAGCAATCAGCCCCAGCATTTT	CASSERTWYSNQPQHF
TRBV29-1	NA	TRBJ2-7	NA	TGCAGCGTTGTGGACAGATACGAGCAGTACTTC	CSVVDRYEQYF